The following is a T cell receptor (beta chain) sequence with its context. Its target is unknown. The CDR3 is 17 residues long. Germline V CDR1 and CDR2: SQVTM, ANQGSEA. V shed 6 bases and J 2 bases; nucleotides not matched to a gene: 14. This entry is derived from a study of cytomegalovirus exposure and HLA in healthy donors. Overall study findings and caveats: Upon later analysis, HLA-associated TCR beta chains proved more clonally expanded than other, equally common chains. In an earlier analysis, productive rearrangement rates for most beta V segments clustered near 87% or 30%. The study had only CMV serostatus as immune exposure information. Indistinguishability led to the exclusion of some V segments, TRBV6-2 and TRBV6-3 included.

60 Vbeta and 13 Jbeta primers were used in PCR. Using immunoSEQ multiplex PCR, the repertoire was profiled, and TCRdb retains in-frame clones only, with some absent. The sample yields some 180,000 clones, around three quarters seen once. This chain connects TRBV29-1 to TRBJ2-4; 9 positions match TRBD2. Sequencing input: PBMCs. The receptor was isolated from a woman in her twenties or thirties in good health and CMV-seropositive. The CDR3 nucleotides read TGCAGCGTCGCACCCTGGACTAGCGCCCCTACCAAAAACATTCAGTACTTC. This translates into CSVAPWTSAPTKNIQYF.